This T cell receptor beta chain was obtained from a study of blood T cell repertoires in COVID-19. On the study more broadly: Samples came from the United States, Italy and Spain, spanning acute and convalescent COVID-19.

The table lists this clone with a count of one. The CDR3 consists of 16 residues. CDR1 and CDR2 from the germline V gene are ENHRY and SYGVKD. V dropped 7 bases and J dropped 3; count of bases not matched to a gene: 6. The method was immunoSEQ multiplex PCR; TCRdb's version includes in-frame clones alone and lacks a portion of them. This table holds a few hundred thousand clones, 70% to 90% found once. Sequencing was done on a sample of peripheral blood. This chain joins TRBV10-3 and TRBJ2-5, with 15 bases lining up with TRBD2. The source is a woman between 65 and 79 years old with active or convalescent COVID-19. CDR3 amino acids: CAITKGLAGGEETQYF. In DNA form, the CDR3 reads TGTGCCATCACTAAGGGACTAGCGGGGGGAGAAGAGACCCAGTACTTC.